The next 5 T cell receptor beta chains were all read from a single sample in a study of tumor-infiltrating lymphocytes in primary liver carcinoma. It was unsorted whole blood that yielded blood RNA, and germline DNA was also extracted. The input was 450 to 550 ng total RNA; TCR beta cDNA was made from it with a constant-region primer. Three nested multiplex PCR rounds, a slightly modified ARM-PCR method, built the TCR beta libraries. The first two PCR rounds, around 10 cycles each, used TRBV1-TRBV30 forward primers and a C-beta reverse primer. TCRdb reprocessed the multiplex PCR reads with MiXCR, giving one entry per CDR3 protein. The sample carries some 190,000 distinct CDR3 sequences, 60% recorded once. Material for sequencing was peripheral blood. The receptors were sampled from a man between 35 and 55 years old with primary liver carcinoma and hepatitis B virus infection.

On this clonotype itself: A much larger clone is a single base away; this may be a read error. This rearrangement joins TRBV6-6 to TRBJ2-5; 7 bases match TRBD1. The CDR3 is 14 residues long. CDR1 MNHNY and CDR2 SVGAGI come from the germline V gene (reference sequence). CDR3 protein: CASSYGVGMGDSHF. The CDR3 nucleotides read TGTGCCAGCAGTTACGGCGTAGGGATGGGGGACAGCCACTTC.

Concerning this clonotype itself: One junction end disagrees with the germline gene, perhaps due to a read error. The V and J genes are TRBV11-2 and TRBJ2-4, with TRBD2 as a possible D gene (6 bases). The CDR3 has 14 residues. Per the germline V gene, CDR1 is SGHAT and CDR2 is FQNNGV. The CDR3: CASSPLRGWVIQYF. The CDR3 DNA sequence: TGTGCTAGCAGCCCCCTACGGGGGTGGGTAATTCAGTACTTC.

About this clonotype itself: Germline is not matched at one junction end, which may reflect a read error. In DNA form, the CDR3 reads TGTGCCAGTAGCTTAGATGGGACAGGGGGCCTCTACGAGCAGTACTTC. This encodes CASSLDGTGGLYEQYF. The V gene is TRBV11-2, the J gene TRBJ2-7; 12 positions agree with TRBD1. This CDR3 is built from 16 residues. Germline assignment: CDR1 SGHAT and CDR2 FQNNGV.

The CDR3 loop reads CAWSAGAGLYNEQFF. The CDR3 DNA is TGTGCCTGGAGTGCAGGAGCGGGACTTTACAATGAGCAGTTCTTC. V gene TRBV30 combines with J gene TRBJ2-1; 7 bases fit TRBD2. The CDR3 consists of 15 residues. Germline V gives CDR1 GTSNPN, CDR2 SVGIG (reference sequence). Trimming removed 1 base from V and 4 bases from J; junction bases left unmatched: 7. Variable domain in full (rest from reference TRBV30 and TRBJ2-1): SQTIHQWPATLVQPVGSPLSLECTVEGTSNPNLYWYRQAAGRGLQLLFYSVGIGQISSEVPQNLSASRPQDRQFILSSKKLLLSDSGFYLCAWSAGAGLYNEQFFGPGTRLTVL.

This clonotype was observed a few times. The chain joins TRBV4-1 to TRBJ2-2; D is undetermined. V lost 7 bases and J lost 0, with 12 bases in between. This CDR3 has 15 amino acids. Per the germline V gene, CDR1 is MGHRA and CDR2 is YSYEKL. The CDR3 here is CASTPFLANTGELFF. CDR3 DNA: TGCGCCAGCACCCCTTTCTTGGCGAACACCGGGGAGCTGTTTTTT.